This T cell receptor beta chain was obtained from a study of OX40 agonist ivuxolimab in advanced cancers. In the study overall: Ivuxolimab is a fully human IgG2 antibody that activates OX40 (CD134). The diagnoses of dose-escalation patients were hepatocellular carcinoma, melanoma, renal cell or head and neck cancer.

This clone was seen just once. Between the trimmed V and J ends, which lost 1 base and 7 bases, there was a span of 13 bases. From germline, CDR1 is MGHDK and CDR2 SYGVNS. The CDR3 is 15 residues long. Generated by immunoSEQ multiplex PCR, the TCRdb table keeps only in-frame clones and is missing some. The sample yields roughly 100,000 clones, roughly 93% seen once. The material sequenced was CD4+ or CD8+ T cells sorted from blood, taken in a trial of the OX40 agonist ivuxolimab. The chain recombines TRBV25-1 with TRBJ1-4; no reliable D call. This sequence originates from an adult with an advanced solid tumor such as melanoma, head and neck, liver or kidney cancer. CDR3 sequence: CASSESEGFGEKLFF. The CDR3 nucleotides read TGTGCCAGCAGTGAATCGGAGGGTTTTGGTGAAAAACTGTTTTTT.